The sequence of this T cell receptor (beta chain) was determined in a study of blood T cells in healthy people across ages. General study points: Long-lived donors had more naive CD4+ cells and higher diversity than aged donors.

Combining a sample-barcoded 5' primer with a J-beta primer mix, a second PCR ran for roughly 6 to 12 cycles. TCRdb passed the 5' RACE reads through MiXCR, listing each CDR3 protein once. The sample has 1,500,000 or so distinct CDR3 sequences; approximately 43% are singletons. The CDR3 covers 14 residues. CDR1 and CDR2 (germline): MNHNY, SVGAGI (reference sequence). V gave up 5 bases and J gave up 5 bases, with 15 bases separating them. Comments on this clonotype: Its antigen remains unknown.

The TCR was taken from a woman under 30 in good health. Source material: blood. J is TRBJ2-5 and V is TRBV6-6; no reliable D call. Here the CDR3 reads CASSPYPQWETQYF. The CDR3 region has the DNA TGTGCCAGCAGTCCTTACCCCCAATGGGAGACCCAGTACTTC.